The 32 T cell receptor beta chains listed next were all sequenced from one sample in a study of T-cell memory formation after mild COVID-19. TCRdb reanalysed the 5' RACE reads using MiXCR and keeps one entry per CDR3 protein. The table records some 300,000 distinct CDR3 sequences, under 25% of them present only once. The specimen sequenced was PBMCs or a T cell subset sorted from them (not recorded which). These receptors were collected from a man aged 18 to 30 who had mild COVID-19 (a few samples of this study predate the infection). Cell type and time point are not known.

This clonotype has more than one count but fewer than ten. The genes are TRBV5-1 and TRBJ1-3; TRBD1 matches 11 bases. The junction had 7 bases not matched to a gene; V was cut back by 4 bases and J by 4 bases. This CDR3 spans 16 amino acids. The V gene's germline CDR1 is SGHRS and CDR2 YFSETQ. This CDR3 is CASSGQGATTGNTIYF. CDR3 sequence (DNA): TGCGCCAGCAGCGGACAGGGGGCAACAACCGGAAACACCATATATTTT.

V usage is TRBV10-2 and J usage is TRBJ2-7; no reliable D call. Germline CDR1 and CDR2: WSHSY and SAAADI. The V end lost 6 bases, the J end lost 5 bases, and 11 bases lay between the germline ends. The CDR3 totals 12 residues. CDR3 sequence: CASSPSLNEQYF. The CDR3 coding sequence is TGCGCCAGCAGCCCCTCCTTGAACGAGCAGTACTTC.

CDR3 region: CASSPNRGPGAFF. CDR3 bases: TGTGCCAGCAGCCCTAACAGGGGGCCCGGGGCTTTCTTT. This chain joins TRBV7-9 and TRBJ1-1, with TRBD1 matching 9 bases. CDR3 length equals 13 residues. From germline, CDR1 is SEHNR and CDR2 FQNEAQ (reference sequence). V gave up 5 bases and J gave up 11 bases; unmatched junction bases: 9.

The genes are TRBV7-9 and TRBJ2-4; D not resolved. This CDR3 comprises 16 residues. Looked up from germline, CDR1 is SEHNR and CDR2 is FQNEAQ (reference sequence). The V and J ends lost 4 bases and 0 bases respectively, with 13 bases between them. The CDR3 nucleotides read TGTGCCAGCAGCTCGAACGACAAACTAGCCAAAAACATTCAGTACTTC. Protein sequence: CASSSNDKLAKNIQYF.

The rearrangement uses TRBV5-8 and TRBJ2-7; 8 nucleotides agree with TRBD1. V was clipped by 10 bases and J by 1 base; unmatched bases: 10. The CDR3 totals 14 residues. Per germline, CDR1 SGHTS and CDR2 YDEGEE. The CDR3 coding sequence is TGTGCCGCCGGCCGGGGGACAGGATCCTACGAGCAGTACTTC. Translation: CAAGRGTGSYEQYF.

This clonotype was seen only a few times. The chain links TRBV18 to TRBJ2-1, with 8 bases lining up with TRBD2. The V gene end was trimmed by 4 bases and the J gene end by 5 bases; junction bases not matched to a gene: 1. This CDR3 contains 13 residues. The germline CDR1 and CDR2 sequences are KGHSH and LQKENI. The CDR3: CASSLGLDNEQFF. For the CDR3, the DNA is TGTGCCAGCTCACTGGGACTAGACAATGAGCAGTTCTTC. The variable domain in full, with the rest retrieved from reference TRBV18 and TRBJ2-1, is NAGVMQNPRHLVRRRGQEARLRCSPMKGHSHVYWYRQLPEEGLKFMVYLQKENIIDESGMPKERFSAEFPKEGPSILRIQQVVRGDSAAYFCASSLGLDNEQFFGPGTRLTVL.

This clonotype came up a few times. V and J are TRBV6-5 and TRBJ2-2; the D gene is possibly TRBD1 (5 bases). The CDR3 sequence is 14 residues long. Germline V gene data show CDR1 as MNHEY and CDR2 as SVGAGI. V was trimmed by 4 bases and J by 4 bases, leaving 10 bases between them. For the CDR3, the DNA is TGTGCCAGCAGTTTGGGGCCTCTCACCGGGGAGCTGTTTTTT. Translation: CASSLGPLTGELFF.

This chain uses TRBV6-2 or TRBV6-3 with TRBJ2-7, with D tentatively TRBD2 (6 bases). V lost 0 bases to trimming and J lost 6 bases, with 21 bases between them. Germline V gene data show CDR1 as MNHEY and CDR2 as SVGEGT. The CDR3 covers 17 residues. The CDR3 region is CASSYSTGTLGAFEQYF. CDR3 bases: TGTGCCAGCAGTTACTCGACCGGGACTTTGGGTGCCTTCGAGCAGTACTTC.

This clonotype was observed a handful of times. This CDR3 reads CASSEFDGGNQPQHF. For the CDR3, the DNA is TGTGCCAGCAGTGAATTCGACGGCGGCAATCAGCCCCAGCATTTT. V is TRBV6-4 and J is TRBJ1-5, with D uncertain. The ends were cut back, 3 bases at V and 2 bases at J, with 11 bases in the middle. CDR1 and CDR2 (germline): MRHNA, SNTAGT. CDR3 size: 15 residues.

This rearrangement joins TRBV7-3 to TRBJ2-7, with 10 bases matching TRBD1. The CDR3 contains 14 residues. Germline-derived CDR1 and CDR2 are SGHTA and FQGTGA. The junction had 3 bases not matched to a gene; V was cut back by 5 bases and J by 2 bases. CDR3 residues: CASSQDRGTYEQYF. CDR3 nucleotides: TGTGCCAGCAGCCAGGACAGGGGGACCTACGAGCAGTACTTC.

This rearrangement joins TRBV5-1 to TRBJ1-2; D call uncertain. The germline gives CDR1 SGHRS, CDR2 YFSETQ. This CDR3 contains 11 residues. V shed 7 bases and J shed 3 bases, with 7 bases lying between them. As DNA, the CDR3 is TGCGCCAGCGGCGAGGACTATGGCTACACCTTC. Translation gives CASGEDYGYTF.

This chain connects TRBV20-1 to TRBJ1-4, with a possible D match to TRBD1 (5 bases). Germline lookup yields CDR1 DFQATT and CDR2 SNEGSKA (reference sequence). The V and J ends lost 0 bases and 4 bases respectively, with 12 bases between them. CDR3 length equals 15 residues. This chain's CDR3 is CSARDGTGFNEKLFF. CDR3 coding DNA: TGCAGTGCTAGAGATGGGACGGGCTTTAATGAAAAACTGTTTTTT.

This clonotype turned up a few times. The chain joins TRBV4-1 to TRBJ1-6; the D is unclear. The CDR3 spans 15 residues. V lost 1 base and J 0 bases, leaving 4 bases between the germline ends. Germline CDR1 MGHRA, CDR2 YSYEKL. CDR3: CASSQGSSYNSPLHF. The CDR3 DNA sequence: TGCGCCAGCAGCCAAGGGAGCTCCTATAATTCACCCCTCCACTTT.

This clonotype was counted only a few times. The chain has TRBV6-2 or TRBV6-3 and TRBJ1-2; D is ambiguous. Germline CDR1 MNHEY, CDR2 SVGEGT. This CDR3 contains 12 residues. V was clipped by 4 bases and J by 8 bases, with 11 bases between them. DNA of the CDR3: TGTGCCAGCAGTTCCCAGTATCGCGGCTACACCTTC. The encoded protein is CASSSQYRGYTF.

CDR3 residues: CASSLRAGSYEQYF. CDR3 bases: TGTGCCAGCAGTTTACGGGCAGGGTCCTACGAGCAGTACTTC. The V call is TRBV27, the J call TRBJ2-7; TRBD1 is a possible D gene (5 bases). This CDR3 has 14 amino acids. V was pared by 2 bases and J by 1 base, with 9 bases between. Germline CDR1 MNHEY, CDR2 SMNVEV (reference sequence).

The chain couples TRBV7-9 to TRBJ2-7; perhaps D is TRBD1 or TRBD2 (5 bases each). With 7 bases removed from V and 1 base from J, the gap between germline ends came to 11 bases. This CDR3 has 13 amino acids. Germline CDR1 is SEHNR and CDR2 is FQNEAQ (reference sequence). The CDR3 is CASTGPESYEQYV. For the CDR3, the DNA is TGTGCCAGCACGGGACCGGAGTCCTACGAGCAGTACGTC.

The V and J genes are TRBV28 and TRBJ2-5; 8 nucleotides line up with TRBD2. CDR1 MDHEN and CDR2 SYDVKM come from the germline V gene. CDR3 length equals 15 residues. J was trimmed by 5 bases and V by 6 bases; bases with no gene match: 11. The CDR3 sequence is CASSPGGDPKETQYF. In DNA form, the CDR3 reads TGTGCCAGCAGCCCCGGGGGGGACCCGAAGGAGACCCAGTACTTC. The full variable domain, its missing parts supplied by reference TRBV28 and TRBJ2-5, is DVKVTQSSRYLVKRTGEKVFLECVQDMDHENMFWYRQDPGLGLRLIYFSYDVKMKEKGDIPEGYSVSREKKERFSLILESASTNQTSMYLCASSPGGDPKETQYFGPGTRLLVL.

The J gene is TRBJ2-7, the V gene TRBV7-2; D ambiguous. V was shortened by 0 bases and J by 6 bases, with 9 bases between the two germline ends. Germline lookup yields CDR1 SGHTA and CDR2 FQGNSA. The CDR3 consists of 13 residues. CDR3 residues: CASSLAHGPEQYF. DNA for the CDR3: TGTGCCAGCAGCTTAGCCCACGGGCCCGAGCAGTACTTC.

V and J are TRBV14 and TRBJ2-1, with TRBD1 as a possible D gene (5 bases). The CDR3 contains 16 residues. In germline, CDR1 is SGHDN, CDR2 FVKESK. V gave up 0 bases and J gave up 3 bases, with 12 bases separating them. The CDR3 DNA follows: TGTGCCAGCAGCCAAGATCCCAGGGCCCACTACAATGAGCAGTTCTTC. Translated: CASSQDPRAHYNEQFF. The full variable domain, its missing parts supplied by reference TRBV14 and TRBJ2-1, is EAGVTQFPSHSVIEKGQTVTLRCDPISGHDNLYWYRRVMGKEIKFLLHFVKESKQDESGMPNNRFLAERTGGTYSTLKVQPAELEDSGVYFCASSQDPRAHYNEQFFGPGTRLTVL.

In its sample, this clonotype was seen a few times. The rearrangement uses TRBV10-2 and TRBJ2-1; TRBD1 aligns across 7 bases. The CDR3 loop spans 15 amino acids. V shed 6 bases, J shed 9 bases, and the junction held 14 bases outside the gene matches. Germline CDR1 WSHSY, CDR2 SAAADI. CDR3 DNA sequence: TGCGCCAGCAGCAAGAACAGGGGCGACGGCGTTGAGCAGTTCTTC. Amino acid sequence: CASSKNRGDGVEQFF.

This clonotype turned up a few times. The genes are TRBV7-9 and TRBJ2-7, with D perhaps matching TRBD2 (6 bases). This CDR3 spans 13 amino acids. Trimming removed 5 bases from V and 7 bases from J, with 15 bases in between. In germline, CDR1 is SEHNR, CDR2 FQNEAQ (reference sequence). CDR3 protein: CASSVTSTGEQYF. CDR3 DNA sequence: TGTGCCAGCAGCGTGACTAGTACGGGGGAGCAGTACTTC.

The chain couples TRBV30 to TRBJ2-3; D unclear. Between the trimmed V and J ends, which lost 5 bases and 4 bases, there was a span of 10 bases. CDR1 GTSNPN and CDR2 SVGIG come from the germline V gene (reference sequence). This CDR3 is built from 12 residues. The CDR3 nucleotides read TGTGCCTGGGGAAACCCCGCAGATACGCAGTATTTT. This translates into CAWGNPADTQYF.

The chain combines TRBV3-1 with TRBJ1-3; tentatively, D is TRBD1 (6 bases). Germline CDR1 is LGHDT and CDR2 is YNNKEL (reference sequence). Between the trimmed V and J ends, which lost 3 bases and 4 bases, there was a span of 10 bases. The CDR3 is 14 residues long. Written as DNA, the CDR3 is TGTGCCAGCAGCCACCGGGACACCGGAAACACCATATATTTT. Its protein is CASSHRDTGNTIYF.

This clonotype was counted only a few times. The chain has TRBV4-3 and TRBJ2-7, with D unclear. V gave up 1 base and J gave up 4 bases, with 17 bases separating them. Per the germline V gene, CDR1 is LGHNA and CDR2 is YSLEER. The CDR3 runs 16 residues. The CDR3 loop reads CASSQVRSASVYEQYF. CDR3 DNA sequence: TGCGCCAGCAGCCAAGTCCGATCTGCGTCGGTTTACGAGCAGTACTTC.

The chain employs TRBV20-1 and TRBJ1-1; a possible D gene is TRBD1 (5 bases). The CDR3 has 16 amino acids. Deletions cut 3 bases from V and 1 base from J, with 18 bases between. The germline gives CDR1 DFQATT, CDR2 SNEGSKA (reference sequence). CDR3 residues: CSARVGLGRGNTEAFF. CDR3 DNA sequence: TGCAGTGCTAGGGTCGGTCTGGGGCGGGGGAACACTGAAGCTTTCTTT.

The chain employs TRBV5-6 and TRBJ2-3; TRBD1 matches 11 bases. Germline CDR1 SGHDT, CDR2 YYEEEE. The junction had 7 bases not matched to a gene; V was cut back by 5 bases and J by 5 bases. The CDR3 has 15 amino acids. The CDR3, as DNA: TGTGCCAGCAGAGGACAGGGGGCGACCTTAGATACGCAGTATTTT. It translates to CASRGQGATLDTQYF.

The chain uses TRBV6-5 and TRBJ2-5, with no clear D. V lost 2 bases and J 6 bases, leaving 13 bases between the germline ends. The germline V gene encodes CDR1 MNHEY and CDR2 SVGAGI. This CDR3 contains 14 residues. The CDR3 here is CASSYPDRWQTQYF. As DNA, the CDR3 is TGTGCCAGCAGTTACCCGGACCGGTGGCAGACCCAGTACTTC.

The V gene is TRBV6-2 or TRBV6-3, the J gene TRBJ1-5; D gene ambiguous. V lost 5 bases, J lost 9 bases, and 14 bases lay in between. The CDR3 is 13 amino acids. Germline V gene data show CDR1 as MNHEY and CDR2 as SVGEGT. The CDR3 sequence: CASSAIVLGPQHF. DNA for the CDR3: TGTGCCAGCAGTGCGATCGTTCTCGGGCCCCAGCATTTT.

This clonotype has only a few counts. The chain links TRBV7-2 to TRBJ1-2, with 7 bases identical to TRBD1. With V trimmed by 5 bases and J by 8 bases, 8 bases remained unmatched. Germline V lookup: CDR1 SGHTA, CDR2 FQGNSA. CDR3 length: 13 residues. Written as DNA, the CDR3 is TGTGCCAGCAGCCCCGACAGGGTGAGGGGCTACACCTTC. This encodes CASSPDRVRGYTF.

This clonotype has more than one count but fewer than ten. The chain has TRBV5-6 and TRBJ1-4, with unresolved D. Germline V gives CDR1 SGHDT, CDR2 YYEEEE. This CDR3 is 13 amino acids long. The V end was cut by 4 bases, the J end by 8 bases, with 12 bases between. CDR3 loop: CASSLSYGEKLFF. CDR3 bases: TGTGCCAGCAGCCTGAGTTATGGCGAAAAACTGTTTTTT.

This clonotype has just a few counts. V is TRBV10-1 and J is TRBJ2-5; TRBD2 agrees at 10 bases. Per germline, CDR1 WNHNN and CDR2 SYGVQD (reference sequence). The junction had 0 bases not matched to a gene; V was cut back by 0 bases and J by 2 bases. This CDR3 region has 15 residues. CDR3 bases: TGCGCCAGCAGTGAGTCTAGCGGGGGGCAAGAGACCCAGTACTTC. Translating it yields CASSESSGGQETQYF.

In its sample, this clonotype was seen many times. The rearrangement links TRBV6-2 or TRBV6-3 to TRBJ2-3, with D hard to call. Germline V gene lookup returns CDR1 MNHEY and CDR2 SVGEGT. Between the trimmed V and J ends, which lost 3 bases and 0 bases, there was a span of 4 bases. The CDR3 spans 13 residues. DNA of the CDR3: TGTGCCAGCAGTTATGGAAGCACAGATACGCAGTATTTT. The encoded protein is CASSYGSTDTQYF.